This TCR beta chain was observed in a study of memory CD4+ T cells and cytomegalovirus serostatus. For the study at large: This sample comes from healthy Belgian adults, about nine CMV seropositive, roughly 22 seronegative.

The sort gate was single viable CD3+CD4+CD8-CD45RO+ cells for memory CD4+ T cells. CMV serostatus came from serum IgG against pp150, pp28, p38, p52. CD4+ T cells were isolated by positive magnetic selection. TCRdb keeps only in-frame clones here, not all; method: immunoSEQ multiplex PCR. The sample gives 45,000 to 60,000 clones, approximately 74% of which show up once; 1.2% is in the top ten. Input material: memory CD4+ T cells from blood. The sequence derives from an adult in good health and CMV-seropositive.

The CDR3 region has the DNA TGTGCCAGCAGCCCCCGAGGGGGGGGAAACACCATATATTTT. This sequence encodes CASSPRGGGNTIYF. The rearrangement joins TRBV11-2 to TRBJ1-3, with D possibly being TRBD1 (6 bases). V was shortened by 5 bases and J by 4 bases, with 12 bases between the two germline ends. CDR3 length: 14 amino acids. Per germline, CDR1 SGHAT and CDR2 FQNNGV.